Listed here is a single T cell receptor beta chain. Antigen specificity is unknown. The CDR3 is 16 residues long. V dropped 5 bases and J dropped 9; count of bases not matched to a gene: 15. Germline assignment: CDR1 SGHRS and CDR2 YFSETQ. TCRdb redid the calling of the reads with MiXCR, one entry per CDR3 protein. In the table there are about 67,000 distinct CDR3 sequences, about 48% of which are singletons. These data belong to a study of type 1 regulatory T cells. Input material: cultured non-Tr1 T cells, either the whole culture or a sorted T cell fraction (not recorded which). The chain recombines TRBV5-1 with TRBJ2-1; 9 positions agree with TRBD2. The source is a human donor in good health. CDR3 amino acids: CASRYGAGGHDGEQFF. For the CDR3, the DNA is TGCGCCAGCAGGTATGGGGCGGGGGGGCACGACGGTGAGCAGTTCTTC.